This TCR beta chain was documented in a study of graft-versus-host responses after intestinal transplantation. Study overall: All recipients were transplanted with multivisceral, liver-intestinal, or isolated intestinal grafts.

Some clones are missing from TCRdb's copy, which holds only in-frame ones; the method was immunoSEQ multiplex PCR. The sample consists of about 93,000 clones, over 85% of them appearing once. Overall study results and limits: Declines in HvG clones occurring early post-transplant were associated with peak circulating GvH clone levels. Marrow from the recipient contained GvH clones, some of which had appeared first in ileum or blood.

CDR1 and CDR2 (germline): MRHNA, SNTAGT. After removal of 5 bases from V and 7 bases from J, the junction contained 16 bases not matched to a gene. This CDR3 contains 18 residues. With regard to this clone: What it binds is unknown.

The receptor was isolated from a human donor who received an intestinal transplant. Source: unstimulated CD8+ T cells sorted from spleen or lymph node cells, taken before intestinal transplant. The chain is built from TRBV6-4 and TRBJ2-2; 10 bases match TRBD1. This chain's CDR3 is CASSSTLRQGANGGELFF. CDR3 in DNA: TGTGCCAGCAGTTCTACCCTAAGACAGGGGGCGAACGGCGGGGAGCTGTTTTTT.